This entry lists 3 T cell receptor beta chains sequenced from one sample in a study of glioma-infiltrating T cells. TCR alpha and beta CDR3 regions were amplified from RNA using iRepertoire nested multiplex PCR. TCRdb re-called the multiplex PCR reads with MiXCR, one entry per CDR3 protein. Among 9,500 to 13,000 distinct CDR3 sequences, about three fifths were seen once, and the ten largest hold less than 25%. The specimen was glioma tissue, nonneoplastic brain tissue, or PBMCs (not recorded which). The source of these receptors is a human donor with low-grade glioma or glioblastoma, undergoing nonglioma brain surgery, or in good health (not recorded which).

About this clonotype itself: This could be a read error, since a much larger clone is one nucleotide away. The DNA of the CDR3 is TGCAGCTCTCGGGGGGCGGCGACCACTGAACCTTTCTTT. Amino acid sequence: CSSRGAATTEPFF. The chain joins TRBV29-1 to TRBJ1-1; TRBD1 might be the D (6 bases). Germline V lookup: CDR1 SQVTM, CDR2 ANQGSEA. This CDR3 spans 13 amino acids.

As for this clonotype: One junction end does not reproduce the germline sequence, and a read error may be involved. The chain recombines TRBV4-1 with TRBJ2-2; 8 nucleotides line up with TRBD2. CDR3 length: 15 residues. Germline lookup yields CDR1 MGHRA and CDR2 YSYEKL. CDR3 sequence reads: CASSPLAVDTEELFF. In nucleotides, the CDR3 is TGTGCCAGCAGCCCACTAGCGGTTGACACTGAGGAGCTGTTTTTT.

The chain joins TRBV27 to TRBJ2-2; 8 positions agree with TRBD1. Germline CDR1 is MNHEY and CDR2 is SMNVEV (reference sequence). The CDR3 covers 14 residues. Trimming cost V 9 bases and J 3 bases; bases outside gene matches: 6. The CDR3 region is CASPPGGYTGELFF. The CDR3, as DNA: TGTGCCAGTCCTCCAGGGGGCTACACCGGGGAGCTGTTTTTT.